The 21 T cell receptor beta chains below all came from one sample that was sequenced in a study of T-cell memory formation after mild COVID-19. TCRdb reanalysed the 5' RACE reads using MiXCR and keeps one entry per CDR3 protein. The data contain about 190,000 distinct CDR3 sequences, 18% of them singletons. Sequenced: PBMCs or a T cell subset sorted from them (not recorded which). The source of these receptors is an adult woman who had mild COVID-19 (a few samples of this study predate the infection). Cell type and time point are not known.

The chain employs TRBV6-6 and TRBJ2-3; D not certain. CDR1 and CDR2 (germline): MNHNY, SVGAGI (reference sequence). The CDR3 length is 12 residues. Trimming took 6 bases from V and 8 from J, leaving 12 bases between them. The CDR3 DNA reads as TGTGCCAGCAGCCCCCCCTGGGGTACGCAGTATTTT. Its protein is CASSPPWGTQYF.

This clonotype appeared a few times. The chain combines TRBV25-1 with TRBJ2-5, with 8 bases matching TRBD2. This CDR3 is built from 13 residues. The junction had 5 bases not matched to a gene; V was cut back by 6 bases and J by 5 bases. Per the germline V gene, CDR1 is MGHDK and CDR2 is SYGVNS. The CDR3 DNA is TGTGCCAGCAGAAAGCGGGAGCGGGAGACCCAGTACTTC. As protein: CASRKRERETQYF.

The chain combines TRBV9 with TRBJ1-1, with D uncertain. CDR3 size: 14 residues. Between the trimmed V and J ends, which lost 0 bases and 0 bases, there was a span of 6 bases. Germline V gives CDR1 SGDLS, CDR2 YYNGEE. CDR3 protein: CASSVGGMNTEAFF. Here the CDR3 DNA reads TGTGCCAGCAGCGTAGGGGGTATGAACACTGAAGCTTTCTTT. Variable domain in full (rest from reference TRBV9 and TRBJ1-1): DSGVTQTPKHLITATGQRVTLRCSPRSGDLSVYWYQQSLDQGLQFLIQYYNGEERAKGNILERFSAQQFPDLHSELNLSSLELGDSALYFCASSVGGMNTEAFFGQGTRLTVV.

This clonotype was counted ten times or more. This chain links TRBV12-3 or TRBV12-4 with TRBJ2-1; tentatively, D is TRBD1 (8 bases). V was shortened by 4 bases and J by 12 bases, with 16 bases between the two germline ends. CDR3 length: 13 residues. In DNA form, the CDR3 reads TGTGCCAGCAGTTCCGGACAGGGAGGGGGGCAGTTCTTC. This sequence encodes CASSSGQGGGQFF.

This chain joins TRBV7-2 and TRBJ2-2, with D possibly being TRBD2 (5 bases). The ends were cut back, 1 base at V and 2 bases at J, with 8 bases in the middle. The CDR3 extends over 15 amino acids. CDR1 is SGHTA and CDR2 is FQGNSA in the germline V gene. The CDR3: CASSLVLVNTGELFF. The CDR3 coding sequence is TGTGCCAGCAGCTTAGTACTAGTCAACACCGGGGAGCTGTTTTTT.

There are a few counts of this clonotype. The chain employs TRBV3-1 and TRBJ1-1; 10 nucleotides align to TRBD1. V gave up 3 bases and J gave up 5 bases; unmatched junction bases: 3. The CDR3 covers 14 residues. Germline V CDR1 and CDR2: LGHDT, YNNKEL (reference sequence). This CDR3 reads CASSHMGQGTEAFF. Here the CDR3 DNA reads TGTGCCAGCAGCCATATGGGACAGGGGACTGAAGCTTTCTTT.

The chain has TRBV7-2 and TRBJ2-1, with TRBD2 matching 15 bases. CDR1 SGHTA and CDR2 FQGNSA come from the germline V gene. V lost 5 bases to trimming and J lost 3 bases; unmatched junction nucleotides: 8. The CDR3 contains 18 residues. CDR3 region: CASSRGTSGGRFYNEQFF. CDR3 nucleotide sequence: TGTGCCAGCAGCCGCGGGACTAGCGGGGGGAGGTTCTACAATGAGCAGTTCTTC.

This clonotype was observed a few times. The V gene is TRBV12-3 or TRBV12-4, the J gene TRBJ2-3, with D unresolved. V was shortened by 0 bases and J by 1 base, with 8 bases between the two germline ends. This CDR3 has 15 residues. The CDR3 nucleotides read TGTGCCAGCAGTTTAGCCCTTGGGGGCACAGATACGCAGTATTTT. Encoded protein: CASSLALGGTDTQYF.

The gene calls are TRBV24-1 and TRBJ2-5, with 7 bases identical to TRBD2. CDR3 length: 15 residues. Germline CDR1 is KGHDR and CDR2 is SFDVKD. With V trimmed by 3 bases and J by 2 bases, 5 bases remained unmatched. CDR3 in amino acids: CATSDPPGLQETQYF. Written as DNA, the CDR3 is TGTGCCACCAGTGATCCGCCGGGACTACAAGAGACCCAGTACTTC.

The V and J genes are TRBV2 and TRBJ2-6; no clear D. The CDR3 is 14 amino acids. Trimming shortened V by 10 bases and J by 1 base, and 11 bases separated the two germline ends. Germline loops: CDR1 SNHLY, CDR2 FYNNEI. As DNA, the CDR3 is TGTGCCACGACACCCCGTTCTGGGGCCAACGTCCTGACTTTC. This sequence encodes CATTPRSGANVLTF.

CDR3 region: CASSLAGNQETQYF. CDR3 DNA sequence: TGCGCCAGCAGCTTGGCGGGGAACCAAGAGACCCAGTACTTC. This rearrangement joins TRBV5-1 to TRBJ2-5, with D possibly TRBD2 on 5 matching bases. CDR3 size: 14 residues. The ends were cut back, 0 bases at V and 0 bases at J, with 6 bases in the middle. CDR1 and CDR2 (germline): SGHRS, YFSETQ.

In its sample, this clonotype was seen a few times. This rearrangement joins TRBV24-1 to TRBJ1-5; 8 bases map to TRBD1. Losses at the gene ends were 6 bases for V and 5 bases for J; bases not matched to a gene: 2. Germline values: CDR1 KGHDR, CDR2 SFDVKD. CDR3 size: 13 residues. The CDR3 region is CATSSRGHQPQHF. The DNA of the CDR3 is TGTGCCACCAGTTCCAGGGGGCATCAGCCCCAGCATTTT.

This clonotype was counted between two and nine times. This chain connects TRBV20-1 to TRBJ2-1; tentative D call: TRBD2 (6 bases). Trimming cost V 1 base and J 8 bases, with 18 bases left between them. Germline V gene data show CDR1 as DFQATT and CDR2 as SNEGSKA (reference sequence). The CDR3 runs 15 residues. The CDR3 region is CSARGPGLKYDEQFF. The CDR3 DNA follows: TGCAGTGCTAGAGGACCAGGACTAAAGTACGATGAGCAGTTCTTC.

This clonotype was recorded a few times. This sequence joins TRBV6-5 and TRBJ1-2; maybe TRBD1 (6 bases). Trimming took off 0 bases at V and 6 bases at J, with 14 bases between the two ends. This CDR3 has 15 amino acids. The V gene's germline CDR1 is MNHEY and CDR2 SVGAGI. CDR3 amino acids: CASSYSGTGRDGYTF. In nucleotides, the CDR3 is TGTGCCAGCAGTTACTCCGGCACAGGGAGGGATGGCTACACCTTC.

The rearrangement links TRBV5-1 to TRBJ2-3; TRBD1 might be the D (7 bases). Germline V gene sequence: CDR1 SGHRS, CDR2 YFSETQ. The V end lost 4 bases, the J end lost 3 bases, and 12 bases lay between the germline ends. This CDR3 region has 14 residues. The CDR3 DNA reads TGCGCCAGCAGCGCCAGGGGGGCGACAGATACGCAGTATTTT. As protein: CASSARGATDTQYF.

Ten or more counts support this clonotype. A read error may produce the germline difference seen at one junction end. CDR3 protein: CAIGRVKTEAFF. The CDR3 nucleotides are TGTGCCATCGGTAGGGTGAAGACTGAAGCTTTCTTT. V usage is TRBV10-3 and J usage is TRBJ1-1; D not resolved. This CDR3 contains 12 residues. CDR1 is ENHRY, CDR2 SYGVKD, per germline.

The J gene is TRBJ2-5, the V gene TRBV9; 7 nucleotides align to TRBD2. The CDR3 length is 14 residues. Germline CDR1 is SGDLS and CDR2 is YYNGEE. V trimming: 7 bases; J trimming: 4 bases; junction bases outside the gene matches: 10. The CDR3 region is CASGMGRGGETQYF. CDR3 nucleotide sequence: TGTGCCAGCGGAATGGGCCGCGGGGGAGAGACCCAGTACTTC.

The chain joins TRBV5-4 to TRBJ1-4; the match to TRBD1 covers 7 bases. CDR1 is SGHNT, CDR2 YYREEE, per germline (reference sequence). V shed 4 bases and J 4 bases; nucleotides not matched to a gene: 7. The CDR3 totals 15 residues. The CDR3 sequence: CASSPKTGLNEKLFF. The CDR3 coding sequence is TGTGCCAGCAGCCCGAAGACAGGGCTTAATGAAAAACTGTTTTTT.

The chain joins TRBV12-3 or TRBV12-4 to TRBJ2-7, with 13 bases aligning to TRBD2. CDR3 length: 15 residues. With 6 bases clipped from V and 3 bases from J, the junction kept 5 bases outside the gene matches. The CDR3 DNA sequence: TGTGCCAGCAGCCGACTAGCGGGAGGTGTCTACGAGCAGTACTTC. Its translation is CASSRLAGGVYEQYF.

This clonotype was counted many times. The chain is built from TRBV9 and TRBJ1-1, with D unresolved. In germline, CDR1 is SGDLS, CDR2 YYNGEE. The CDR3 runs to 15 residues. The V and J ends lost 0 bases and 1 base respectively, with 10 bases between them. The DNA for the CDR3 is TGTGCCAGCAGCGTAGAACCTCATCGGAACACTGAAGCTTTCTTT. Protein sequence: CASSVEPHRNTEAFF.

There are a few counts of this clonotype. The V call is TRBV4-2, the J call TRBJ2-3, with 8 bases lining up with TRBD2. The germline V gene has CDR1 LGHNA and CDR2 YNFKEQ. Trimming took 2 bases from V and 0 from J; bases not matched to a gene: 7. This CDR3 region has 17 residues. The CDR3 loop is CASSQRLAGLSTDTQYF. The CDR3 nucleotides are TGTGCCAGCAGCCAACGGTTAGCGGGGCTAAGCACAGATACGCAGTATTTT.